The sequence of this T cell receptor (beta chain) was determined in a study of T cells after yellow fever vaccination. CDR3 length equals 15 residues. Looked up from germline, CDR1 is MDHEN and CDR2 is SYDVKM. V was pared by 2 bases and J by 0 bases, with 8 bases between. TCRdb analysed the 5' RACE reads with MiXCR anew, one entry per CDR3 protein. Altogether tens of thousands of distinct CDR3 sequences are present, just under 8% being singletons, with the ten largest covering more than 35%. This clonotype turned up a few times. J is TRBJ1-5 and V is TRBV28; no clear D. The sequencing used CD8+ T cells sorted from PBMCs, collected on the day of the yellow fever booster vaccination. This TCR was sampled from a man aged 30 to 39 who received the YFV17D yellow fever vaccine. Here the CDR3 DNA reads TGTGCCAGCAGTTTACTGGAGTCTAGCAATCAGCCCCAGCATTTT. Translating gives CASSLLESSNQPQHF.